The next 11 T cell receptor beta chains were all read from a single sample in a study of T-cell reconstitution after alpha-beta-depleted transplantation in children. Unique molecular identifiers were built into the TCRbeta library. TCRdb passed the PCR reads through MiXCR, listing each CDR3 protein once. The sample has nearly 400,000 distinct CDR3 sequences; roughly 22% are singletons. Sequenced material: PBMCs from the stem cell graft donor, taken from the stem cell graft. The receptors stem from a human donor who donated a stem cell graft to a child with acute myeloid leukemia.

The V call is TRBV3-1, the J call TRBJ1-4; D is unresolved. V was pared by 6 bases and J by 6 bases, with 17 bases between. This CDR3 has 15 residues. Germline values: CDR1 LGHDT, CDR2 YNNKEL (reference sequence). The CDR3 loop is CASSRNRVPDEKLFF. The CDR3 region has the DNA TGTGCCAGCAGTCGAAATCGAGTACCGGATGAAAAACTGTTTTTT.

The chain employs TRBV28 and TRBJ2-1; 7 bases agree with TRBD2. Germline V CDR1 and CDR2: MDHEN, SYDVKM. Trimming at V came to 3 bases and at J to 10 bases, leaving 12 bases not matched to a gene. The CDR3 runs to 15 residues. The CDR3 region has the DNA TGTGCCAGCAGTTTGGGTTCAAGCGGGGTGGGGGAGCAGTTCTTC. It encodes CASSLGSSGVGEQFF.

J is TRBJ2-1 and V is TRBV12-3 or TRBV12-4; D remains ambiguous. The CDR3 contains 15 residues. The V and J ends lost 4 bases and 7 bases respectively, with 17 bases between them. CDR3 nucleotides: TGTGCCAGCAGTTGGCACCCGGCCTCGAATAATGAGCAGTTCTTC. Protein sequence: CASSWHPASNNEQFF.

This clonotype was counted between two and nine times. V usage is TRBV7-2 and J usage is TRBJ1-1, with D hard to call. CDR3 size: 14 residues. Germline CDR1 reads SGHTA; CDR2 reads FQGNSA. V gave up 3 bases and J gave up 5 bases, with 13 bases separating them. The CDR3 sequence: CASSFIRVRTEAFF. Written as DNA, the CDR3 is TGTGCCAGCAGCTTCATCCGGGTTCGGACTGAAGCTTTCTTT.

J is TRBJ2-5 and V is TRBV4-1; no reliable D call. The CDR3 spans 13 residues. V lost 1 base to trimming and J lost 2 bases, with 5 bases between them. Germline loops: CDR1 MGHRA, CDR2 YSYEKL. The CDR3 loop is CASSQVLQETQYF. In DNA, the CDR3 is TGCGCCAGCAGCCAAGTACTACAAGAGACCCAGTACTTC.

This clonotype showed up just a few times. The CDR3 spells CASSQVGDRGNYGYTF. The CDR3 DNA follows: TGCGCCAGCAGCCAAGTAGGCGACAGGGGAAACTATGGCTACACCTTC. This chain connects TRBV4-3 to TRBJ1-2; 8 bases align to TRBD1. The trim removed 1 base at V and 2 bases at J, leaving 6 bases unmatched. Germline lookup yields CDR1 LGHNA and CDR2 YSLEER. This CDR3 has 16 amino acids.

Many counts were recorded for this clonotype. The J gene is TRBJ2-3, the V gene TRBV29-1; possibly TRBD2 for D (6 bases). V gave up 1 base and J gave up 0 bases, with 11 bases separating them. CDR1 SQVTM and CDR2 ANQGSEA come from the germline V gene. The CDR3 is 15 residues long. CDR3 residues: CSVEVRGASTDTQYF. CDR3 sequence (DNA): TGCAGCGTTGAAGTCCGCGGGGCTAGCACAGATACGCAGTATTTT.

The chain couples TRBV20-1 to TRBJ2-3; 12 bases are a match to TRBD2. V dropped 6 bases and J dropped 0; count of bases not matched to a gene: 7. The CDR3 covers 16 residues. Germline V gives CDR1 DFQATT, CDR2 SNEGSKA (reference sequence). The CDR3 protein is CSADGTSGSSTDTQYF. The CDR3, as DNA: TGCAGTGCAGACGGGACTAGCGGGTCTAGCACAGATACGCAGTATTTT.

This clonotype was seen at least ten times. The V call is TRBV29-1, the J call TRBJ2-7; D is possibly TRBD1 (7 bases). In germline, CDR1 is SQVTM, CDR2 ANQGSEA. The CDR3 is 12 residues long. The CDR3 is CAGRGASYEQYF. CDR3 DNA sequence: TGCGCAGGCAGGGGGGCATCCTACGAGCAGTACTTC.

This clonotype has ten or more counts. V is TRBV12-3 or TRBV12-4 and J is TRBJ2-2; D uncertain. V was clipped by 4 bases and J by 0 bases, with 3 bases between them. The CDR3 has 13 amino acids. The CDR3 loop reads CASSYPNTGELFF. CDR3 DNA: TGTGCCAGCAGTTACCCGAACACCGGGGAGCTGTTTTTT.

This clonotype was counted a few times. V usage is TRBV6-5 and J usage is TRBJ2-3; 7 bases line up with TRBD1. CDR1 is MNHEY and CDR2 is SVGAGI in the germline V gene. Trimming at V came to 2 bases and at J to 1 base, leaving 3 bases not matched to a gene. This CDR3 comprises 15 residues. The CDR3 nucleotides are TGTGCCAGCAGTTACAAGGGGGCCGGCACAGATACGCAGTATTTT. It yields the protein CASSYKGAGTDTQYF.